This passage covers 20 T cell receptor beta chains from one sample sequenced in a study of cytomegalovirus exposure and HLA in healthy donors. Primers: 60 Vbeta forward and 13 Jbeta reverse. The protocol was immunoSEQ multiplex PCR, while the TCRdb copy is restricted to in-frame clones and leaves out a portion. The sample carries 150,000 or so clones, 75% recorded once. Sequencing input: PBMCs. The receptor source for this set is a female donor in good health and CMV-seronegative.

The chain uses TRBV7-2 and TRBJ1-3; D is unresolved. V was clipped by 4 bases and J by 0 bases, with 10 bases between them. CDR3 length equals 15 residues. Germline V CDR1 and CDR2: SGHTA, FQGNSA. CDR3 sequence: CASSSYGNSGNTIYF. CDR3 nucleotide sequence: TGTGCCAGCAGCTCCTACGGGAACTCTGGAAACACCATATATTTT.

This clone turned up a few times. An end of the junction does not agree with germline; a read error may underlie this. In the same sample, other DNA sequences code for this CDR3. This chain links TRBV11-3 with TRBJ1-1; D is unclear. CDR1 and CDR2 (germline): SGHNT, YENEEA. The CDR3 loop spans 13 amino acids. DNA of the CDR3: TGTGCCAGCAGCTTAGGGAGGAACACCGAAGCTTTCTTT. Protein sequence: CASSLGRNTEAFF. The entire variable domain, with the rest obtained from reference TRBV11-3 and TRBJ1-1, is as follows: EAGVVQSPRYKIIEKKQPVAFWCNPISGHNTLYWYLQNLGQGPELLIRYENEEAVDDSQLPKDRFSAERLKGVDSTLKIQPAELGDSAVYLCASSLGRNTEAFFGQGTRLTVV.

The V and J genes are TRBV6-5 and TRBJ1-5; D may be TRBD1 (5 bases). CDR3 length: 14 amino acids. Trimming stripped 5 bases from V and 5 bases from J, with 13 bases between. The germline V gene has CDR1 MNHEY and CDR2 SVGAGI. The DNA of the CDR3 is TGTGCCAGCAGTGGACGACAGTCAGATCAGCCCCAGCATTTT. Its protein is CASSGRQSDQPQHF.

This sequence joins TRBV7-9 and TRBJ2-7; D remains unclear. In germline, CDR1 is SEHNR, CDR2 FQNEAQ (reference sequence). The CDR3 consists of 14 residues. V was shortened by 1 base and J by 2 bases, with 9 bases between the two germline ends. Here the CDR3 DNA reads TGTGCCAGCAGCTTAGACACAGTCCCCTACGAGCAGTACTTC. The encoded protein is CASSLDTVPYEQYF.

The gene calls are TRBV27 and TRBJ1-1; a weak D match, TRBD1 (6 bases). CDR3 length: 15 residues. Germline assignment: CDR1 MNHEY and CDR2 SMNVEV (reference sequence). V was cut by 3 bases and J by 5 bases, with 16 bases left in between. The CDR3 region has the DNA TGTGCCAGCAGTTTCCGCAATTCAGGGGCAACTGAAGCTTTCTTT. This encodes CASSFRNSGATEAFF.

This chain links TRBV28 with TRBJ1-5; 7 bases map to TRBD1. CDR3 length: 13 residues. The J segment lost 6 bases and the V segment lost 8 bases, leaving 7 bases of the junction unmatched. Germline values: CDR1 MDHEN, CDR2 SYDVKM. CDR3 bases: TGTGCCAGCCAAGGGGGCGCGGGTCAGCCCCAGCATTTT. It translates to CASQGGAGQPQHF.

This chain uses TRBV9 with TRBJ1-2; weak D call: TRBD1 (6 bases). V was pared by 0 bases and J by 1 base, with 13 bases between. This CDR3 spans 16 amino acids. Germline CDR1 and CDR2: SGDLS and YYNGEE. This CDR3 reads CASSVDHRALNYGYTF. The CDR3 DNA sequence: TGTGCCAGCAGCGTAGACCACAGGGCTCTTAACTATGGCTACACCTTC.

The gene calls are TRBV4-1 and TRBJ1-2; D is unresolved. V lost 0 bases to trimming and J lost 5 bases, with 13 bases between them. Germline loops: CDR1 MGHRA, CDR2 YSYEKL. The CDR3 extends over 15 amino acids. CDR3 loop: CASSQESGWTYGYTF. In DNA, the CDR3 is TGCGCCAGCAGCCAAGAATCAGGTTGGACTTATGGCTACACCTTC.

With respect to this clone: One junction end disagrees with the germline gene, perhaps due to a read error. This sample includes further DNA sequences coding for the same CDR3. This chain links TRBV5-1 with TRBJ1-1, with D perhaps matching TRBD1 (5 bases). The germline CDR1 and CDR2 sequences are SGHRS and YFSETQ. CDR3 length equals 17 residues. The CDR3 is CASSFGRVSIMNTEAFF. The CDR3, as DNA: TGCGCTAGCAGCTTTGGCAGGGTTTCTATAATGAACACTGAAGCTTTCTTT.

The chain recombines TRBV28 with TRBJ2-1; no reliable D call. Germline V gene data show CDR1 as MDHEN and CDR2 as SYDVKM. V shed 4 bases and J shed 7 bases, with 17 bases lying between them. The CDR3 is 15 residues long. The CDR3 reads CASSSQTPSGNEQFF. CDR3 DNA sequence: TGTGCCAGCAGTTCACAGACCCCCTCTGGGAATGAGCAGTTCTTC.

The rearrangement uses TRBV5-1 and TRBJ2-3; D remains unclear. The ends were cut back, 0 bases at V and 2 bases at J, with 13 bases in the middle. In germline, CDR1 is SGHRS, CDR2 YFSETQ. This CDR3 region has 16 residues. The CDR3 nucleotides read TGCGCCAGCAGCTTGGCGGGTAACGGATACACAGATACGCAGTATTTT. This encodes CASSLAGNGYTDTQYF.

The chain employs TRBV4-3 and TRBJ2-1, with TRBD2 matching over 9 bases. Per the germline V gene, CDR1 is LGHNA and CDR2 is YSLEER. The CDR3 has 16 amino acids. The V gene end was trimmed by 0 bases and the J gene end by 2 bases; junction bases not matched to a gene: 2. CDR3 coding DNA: TGCGCCAGCAGCCAAGAAGGCGGGAGGGCCTACAATGAGCAGTTCTTC. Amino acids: CASSQEGGRAYNEQFF.

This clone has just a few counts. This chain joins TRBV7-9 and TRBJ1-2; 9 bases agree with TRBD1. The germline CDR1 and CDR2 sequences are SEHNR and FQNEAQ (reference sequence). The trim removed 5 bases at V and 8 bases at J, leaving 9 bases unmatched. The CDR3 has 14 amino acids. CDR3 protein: CASSHRDREGGYTF. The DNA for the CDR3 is TGTGCCAGCAGCCACCGGGACAGGGAAGGCGGCTACACCTTC.

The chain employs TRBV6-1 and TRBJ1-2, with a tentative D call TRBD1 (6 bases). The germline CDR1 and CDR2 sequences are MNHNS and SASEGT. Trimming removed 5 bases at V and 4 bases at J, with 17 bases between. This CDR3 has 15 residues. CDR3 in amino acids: CASSSGTNSFYGYTF. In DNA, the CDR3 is TGTGCCAGCAGTTCTGGGACAAATTCCTTCTATGGCTACACCTTC.

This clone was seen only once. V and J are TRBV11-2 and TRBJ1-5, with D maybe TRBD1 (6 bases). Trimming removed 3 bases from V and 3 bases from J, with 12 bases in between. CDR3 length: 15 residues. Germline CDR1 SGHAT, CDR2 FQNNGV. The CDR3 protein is CASSLTDSHNQPQHF. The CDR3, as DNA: TGTGCCAGCAGCTTGACGGACAGTCACAATCAGCCCCAGCATTTT.

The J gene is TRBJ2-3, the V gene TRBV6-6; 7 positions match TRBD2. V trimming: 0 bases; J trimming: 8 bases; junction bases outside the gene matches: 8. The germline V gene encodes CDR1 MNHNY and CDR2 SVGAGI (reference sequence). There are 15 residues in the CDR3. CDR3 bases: TGTGCCAGCAGTTACTCGGGAGGGGAGGGTTTTACGCAGTATTTT. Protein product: CASSYSGGEGFTQYF.

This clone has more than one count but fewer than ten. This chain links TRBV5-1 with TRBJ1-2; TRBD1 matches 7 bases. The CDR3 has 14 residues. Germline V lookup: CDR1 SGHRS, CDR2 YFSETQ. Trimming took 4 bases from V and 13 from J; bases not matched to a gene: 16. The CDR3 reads CASSRDTPTGFGTF. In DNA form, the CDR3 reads TGCGCCAGCAGCCGAGACACCCCGACAGGGTTCGGCACCTTC. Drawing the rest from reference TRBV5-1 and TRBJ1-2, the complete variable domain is KAGVTQTPRYLIKTRGQQVTLSCSPISGHRSVSWYQQTPGQGLQFLFEYFSETQRNKGNFPGRFSGRQFSNSRSEMNVSTLELGDSALYLCASSRDTPTGFGTFGSGTRLTVV.

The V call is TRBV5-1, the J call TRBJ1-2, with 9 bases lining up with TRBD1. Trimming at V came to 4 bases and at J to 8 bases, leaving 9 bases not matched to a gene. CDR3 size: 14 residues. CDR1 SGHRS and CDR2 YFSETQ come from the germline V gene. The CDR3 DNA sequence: TGCGCCAGCAGCGGAAGACAGGGGGACGAGGGCTACACCTTC. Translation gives CASSGRQGDEGYTF.

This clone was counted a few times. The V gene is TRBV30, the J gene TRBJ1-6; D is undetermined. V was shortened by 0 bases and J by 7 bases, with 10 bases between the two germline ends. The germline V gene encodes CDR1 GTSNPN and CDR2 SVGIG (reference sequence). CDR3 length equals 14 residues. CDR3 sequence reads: CAWSVPGRNSPLHF. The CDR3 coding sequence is TGTGCCTGGAGTGTACCGGGGAGGAATTCACCCCTCCACTTT.

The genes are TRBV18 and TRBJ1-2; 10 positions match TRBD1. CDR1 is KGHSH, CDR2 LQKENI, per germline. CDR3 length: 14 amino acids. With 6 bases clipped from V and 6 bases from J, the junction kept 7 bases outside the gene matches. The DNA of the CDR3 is TGTGCCAGCTCTCTCGGACAGGGGGGGAATGGCTACACCTTC. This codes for CASSLGQGGNGYTF. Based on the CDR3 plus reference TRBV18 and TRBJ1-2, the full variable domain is NAGVMQNPRHLVRRRGQEARLRCSPMKGHSHVYWYRQLPEEGLKFMVYLQKENIIDESGMPKERFSAEFPKEGPSILRIQQVVRGDSAAYFCASSLGQGGNGYTFGSGTRLTVV.